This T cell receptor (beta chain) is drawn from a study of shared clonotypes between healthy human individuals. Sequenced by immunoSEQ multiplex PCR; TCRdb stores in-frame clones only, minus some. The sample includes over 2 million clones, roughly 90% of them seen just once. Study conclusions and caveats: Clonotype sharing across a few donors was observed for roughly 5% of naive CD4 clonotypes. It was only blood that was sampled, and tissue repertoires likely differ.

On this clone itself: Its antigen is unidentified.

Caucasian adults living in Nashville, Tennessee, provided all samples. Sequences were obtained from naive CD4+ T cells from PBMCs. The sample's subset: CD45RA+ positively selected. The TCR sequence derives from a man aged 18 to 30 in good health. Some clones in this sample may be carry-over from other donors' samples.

The CDR3 sequence: CASSEGVAGTDTQYF. The DNA for the CDR3 is TGTGCCAGTAGTGAGGGGGTCGCGGGCACAGATACGCAGTATTTT. This chain joins TRBV19 and TRBJ2-3, with a weak D call TRBD1 (6 bases). The CDR3 runs 15 residues. The germline CDR1 and CDR2 sequences are LNHDA and SQIVND (reference sequence). Trimming cost V 5 bases and J 1 base, with 13 bases left between them.